The 9 T cell receptor beta chains reported below all come from one sample, sequenced in a study of cytomegalovirus exposure and HLA in healthy donors (dated by TCRdb to the late 2010s). The receptor library was made with the immunoSEQ multiplex PCR assay. The source is immuneACCESS, and TCRdb retained only in-frame sequences with V and J called. Part of the clones is not carried over; for the studies checked, unresolved V genes explain less than half of this, and the remainder is unexplained. Recorded for this sample are about 330,000 clones; roughly 87% of them occurred a single time. More than 0.9% of the sample is in the top ten clones. The sequenced material came from PBMCs. All receptors derive from a woman aged 25 to 45 in good health and CMV-seropositive.

This clone was counted a single time. The chain employs TRBV13 and TRBJ2-1; weak D call: TRBD2 (5 bases). The CDR3 runs 12 residues. Germline V gene lookup returns CDR1 PRHDT and CDR2 FYEKMQ (reference sequence). V lost 8 bases, J lost 5 bases, and 10 bases lay in between. The chain's CDR3 is CASRESNNEQFF. CDR3 DNA sequence: TGTGCCAGCCGGGAATCGAACAATGAGCAGTTCTTC. The complete variable domain, with remaining parts taken from reference TRBV13 and TRBJ2-1, reads AAGVIQSPRHLIKEKRETATLKCYPIPRHDTVYWYQQGPGQDPQFLISFYEKMQSDKGSIPDRFSAQQFSDYHSELNMSSLELGDSALYFCASRESNNEQFFGPGTRLTVL.

The rearrangement uses TRBV5-1 and TRBJ1-2; TRBD1 matches at 9 bases. This CDR3 region has 15 residues. The ends lost 0 bases at V and 7 bases at J; junction bases unmatched: 7. The germline CDR1 and CDR2 sequences are SGHRS and YFSETQ. Here the CDR3 reads CASSLATTGGSGYTF. The CDR3 nucleotides are TGCGCCAGCAGCTTGGCAACTACAGGGGGCTCTGGCTACACCTTC.

The chain couples TRBV27 to TRBJ1-4; D uncertain. The CDR3 spans 16 residues. Germline V gene data show CDR1 as MNHEY and CDR2 as SMNVEV (reference sequence). V gave up 0 bases and J gave up 8 bases, with 16 bases separating them. CDR3 amino acids: CASSLSEHGRGEKLFF. DNA of the CDR3: TGTGCCAGCAGTTTATCCGAACATGGGCGAGGGGAAAAACTGTTTTTT. Based on the CDR3 plus reference TRBV27 and TRBJ1-4, the full variable domain is EAQVTQNPRYLITVTGKKLTVTCSQNMNHEYMSWYRQDPGLGLRQIYYSMNVEVTDKGDVPEGYKVSRKEKRNFPLILESPSPNQTSLYFCASSLSEHGRGEKLFFGSGTQLSVL.

The V and J genes are TRBV6-5 and TRBJ1-2; no definite D call. Looked up from germline, CDR1 is MNHEY and CDR2 is SVGAGI. This CDR3 comprises 13 residues. V lost 2 bases and J 8 bases, leaving 12 bases between the germline ends. CDR3 bases: TGTGCCAGCAGTTACAGGACCTTTGGGGGCTACACCTTC. Translated, it gives CASSYRTFGGYTF.

The genes are TRBV25-1 and TRBJ1-2; a weak D match, TRBD1 (6 bases). The CDR3 consists of 12 residues. Germline V gene sequence: CDR1 MGHDK, CDR2 SYGVNS. Trimming pared 9 bases from V and 7 bases from J, leaving 15 bases between. CDR3 sequence: CASTGLAGGYTF. The CDR3 DNA reads as TGTGCCAGTACAGGGTTGGCGGGTGGCTACACCTTC.

This clone was counted a single time. The rearrangement links TRBV4-2 to TRBJ2-7, with TRBD2 matching 7 bases. V gave up 3 bases and J gave up 0 bases; unmatched junction bases: 2. The CDR3 contains 14 residues. Germline assignment: CDR1 LGHNA and CDR2 YNFKEQ. Written as DNA, the CDR3 is TGTGCCAGCAGCCACAGCGGGACCTCCTACGAGCAGTACTTC. It is translated as CASSHSGTSYEQYF.

This chain links TRBV7-3 with TRBJ2-7; D is possibly TRBD1 (5 bases). The length of the CDR3 is 15 residues. Trimming took 1 base from V and 2 from J, leaving 12 bases between them. Germline V gene data show CDR1 as SGHTA and CDR2 as FQGTGA. As DNA, the CDR3 is TGTGCCAGCAGCTTAATGCCTGGACACACCTACGAGCAGTACTTC. This gives the protein CASSLMPGHTYEQYF. The variable domain in full, with the rest retrieved from reference TRBV7-3 and TRBJ2-7, is GAGVSQTPSNKVTEKGKYVELRCDPISGHTALYWYRQSLGQGPEFLIYFQGTGAADDSGLPNDRFFAVRPEGSVSTLKIQRTERGDSAVYLCASSLMPGHTYEQYFGPGTRLTVT.

The J gene is TRBJ2-7, the V gene TRBV7-9, with D unresolved. CDR3 length: 13 amino acids. V lost 5 bases, J lost 2 bases, and 10 bases lay in between. Germline V lookup: CDR1 SEHNR, CDR2 FQNEAQ (reference sequence). CDR3 sequence (DNA): TGTGCCAGCAGCCAGGAGTCTGCCTACGAGCAGTACTTC. Its translation: CASSQESAYEQYF. The variable domain in full, with the rest retrieved from reference TRBV7-9 and TRBJ2-7, is DTGVSQNPRHKITKRGQNVTFRCDPISEHNRLYWYRQTLGQGPEFLTYFQNEAQLEKSRLLSDRFSAERPKGSFSTLEIQRTEQGDSAMYLCASSQESAYEQYFGPGTRLTVT.

The rearrangement joins TRBV6-4 to TRBJ1-2, with 12 bases matching TRBD1. Germline lookup yields CDR1 MRHNA and CDR2 SNTAGT. V gave up 2 bases and J gave up 7 bases; unmatched junction bases: 5. CDR3 length equals 15 residues. The CDR3 DNA is TGTGCCAGCAGTGACCGGGACAGGGGGCAGCGTGGCTACACCTTC. This sequence encodes CASSDRDRGQRGYTF.